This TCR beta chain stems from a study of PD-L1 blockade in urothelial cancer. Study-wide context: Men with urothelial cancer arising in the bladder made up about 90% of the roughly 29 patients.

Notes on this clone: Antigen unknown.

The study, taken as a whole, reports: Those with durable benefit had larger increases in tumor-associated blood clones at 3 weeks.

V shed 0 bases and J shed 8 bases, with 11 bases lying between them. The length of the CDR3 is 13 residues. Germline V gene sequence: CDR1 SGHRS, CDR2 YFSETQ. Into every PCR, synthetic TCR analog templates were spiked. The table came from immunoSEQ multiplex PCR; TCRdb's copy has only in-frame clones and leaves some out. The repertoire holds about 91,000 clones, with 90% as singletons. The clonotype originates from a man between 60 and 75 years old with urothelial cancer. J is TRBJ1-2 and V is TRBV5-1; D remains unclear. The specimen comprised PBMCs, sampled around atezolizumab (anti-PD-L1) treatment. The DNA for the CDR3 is TGCGCCAGCAGCTTGGATCGGCGAGGGGGCTACACCTTC. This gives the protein CASSLDRRGGYTF.